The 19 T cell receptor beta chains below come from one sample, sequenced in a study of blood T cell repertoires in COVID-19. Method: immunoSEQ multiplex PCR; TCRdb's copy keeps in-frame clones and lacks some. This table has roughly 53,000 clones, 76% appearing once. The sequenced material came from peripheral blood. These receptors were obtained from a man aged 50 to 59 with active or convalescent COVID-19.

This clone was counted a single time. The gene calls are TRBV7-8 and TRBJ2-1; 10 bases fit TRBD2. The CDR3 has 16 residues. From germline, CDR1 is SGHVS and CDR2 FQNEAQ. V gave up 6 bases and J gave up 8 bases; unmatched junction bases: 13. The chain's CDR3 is CASRAPGASGSYEQFF. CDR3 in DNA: TGTGCCAGCAGGGCCCCGGGCGCTAGCGGGAGTTATGAGCAGTTCTTC.

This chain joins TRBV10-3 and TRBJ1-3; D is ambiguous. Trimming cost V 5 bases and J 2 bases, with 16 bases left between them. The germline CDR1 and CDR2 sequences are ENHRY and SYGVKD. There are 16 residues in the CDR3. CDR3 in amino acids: CAISSLDGSAGNTIYF. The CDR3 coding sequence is TGTGCCATCAGTTCCCTGGACGGGAGCGCTGGAAACACCATATATTTT.

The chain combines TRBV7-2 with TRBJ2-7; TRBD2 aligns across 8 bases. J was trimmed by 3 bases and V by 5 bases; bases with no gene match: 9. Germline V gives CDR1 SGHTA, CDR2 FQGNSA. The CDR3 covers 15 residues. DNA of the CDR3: TGTGCCAGCAGCCAACGGAGCGGGAGTGACTACGAGCAGTACTTC. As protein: CASSQRSGSDYEQYF.

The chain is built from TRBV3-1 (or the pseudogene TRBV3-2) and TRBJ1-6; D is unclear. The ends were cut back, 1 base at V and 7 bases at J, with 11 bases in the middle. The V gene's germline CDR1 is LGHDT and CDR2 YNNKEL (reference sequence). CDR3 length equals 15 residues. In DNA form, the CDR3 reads TGTGCCAGCAGCCAAGCACGAGGGAGGAATTCACCCCTCCACTTT. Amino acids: CASSQARGRNSPLHF.

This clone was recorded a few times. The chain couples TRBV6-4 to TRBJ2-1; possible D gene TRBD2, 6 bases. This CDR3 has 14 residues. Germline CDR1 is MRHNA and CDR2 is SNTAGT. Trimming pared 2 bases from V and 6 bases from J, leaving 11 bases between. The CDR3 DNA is TGTGCCAGCAGTGACATCGGGGGAGGCAATGAGCAGTTCTTC. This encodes CASSDIGGGNEQFF.

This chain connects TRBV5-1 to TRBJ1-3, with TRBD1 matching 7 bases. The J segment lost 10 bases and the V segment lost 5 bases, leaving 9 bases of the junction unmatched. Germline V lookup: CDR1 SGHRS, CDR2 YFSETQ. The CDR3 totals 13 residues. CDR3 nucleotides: TGCGCCAGCAGACTTACGACAGGGTATACCATATATTTT. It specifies CASRLTTGYTIYF.

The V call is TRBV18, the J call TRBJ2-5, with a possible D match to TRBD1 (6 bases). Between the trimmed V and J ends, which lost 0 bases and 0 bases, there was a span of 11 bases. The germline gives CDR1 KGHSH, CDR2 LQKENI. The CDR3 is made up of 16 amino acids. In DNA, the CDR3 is TGTGCCAGCTCACCACCGACAGGAATGTACCAAGAGACCCAGTACTTC. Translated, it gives CASSPPTGMYQETQYF.

This CDR3 is CASSTSGYGYTF. In DNA, the CDR3 is TGTGCCAGTAGTACATCAGGTTACGGCTACACCTTC. This chain joins TRBV19 and TRBJ1-2; D is ambiguous. This CDR3 has 12 amino acids. V was cut by 4 bases and J by 8 bases, with 11 bases left in between. Germline CDR1 LNHDA, CDR2 SQIVND (reference sequence).

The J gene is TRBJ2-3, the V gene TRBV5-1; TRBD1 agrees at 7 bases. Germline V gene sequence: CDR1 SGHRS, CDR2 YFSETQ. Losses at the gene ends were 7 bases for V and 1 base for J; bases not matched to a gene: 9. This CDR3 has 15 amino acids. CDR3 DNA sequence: TGCGCCAGCGCCGGGACAGACACTCGCACAGATACGCAGTATTTT. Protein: CASAGTDTRTDTQYF.

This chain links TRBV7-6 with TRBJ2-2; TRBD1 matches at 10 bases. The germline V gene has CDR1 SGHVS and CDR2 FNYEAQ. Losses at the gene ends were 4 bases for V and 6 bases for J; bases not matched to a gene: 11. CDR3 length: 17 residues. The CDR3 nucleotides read TGTGCCAGCAGCTACCAAGGGACAGGGGAGTGGGCCGGGGAGCTGTTTTTT. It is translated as CASSYQGTGEWAGELFF.

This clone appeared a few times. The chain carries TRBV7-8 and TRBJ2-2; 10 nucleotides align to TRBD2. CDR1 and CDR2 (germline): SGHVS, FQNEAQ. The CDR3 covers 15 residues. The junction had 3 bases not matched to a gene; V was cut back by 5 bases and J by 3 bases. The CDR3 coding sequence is TGTGCCAGCAGCGCCACTAGCGGGGACACCGGGGAGCTGTTTTTT. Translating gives CASSATSGDTGELFF.

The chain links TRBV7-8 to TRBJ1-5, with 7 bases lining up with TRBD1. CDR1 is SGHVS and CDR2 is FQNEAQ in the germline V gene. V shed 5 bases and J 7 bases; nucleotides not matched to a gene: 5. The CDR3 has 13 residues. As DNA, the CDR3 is TGTGCCAGCAGCATAGACAGGGACCAGCCCCAGCATTTT. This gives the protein CASSIDRDQPQHF.

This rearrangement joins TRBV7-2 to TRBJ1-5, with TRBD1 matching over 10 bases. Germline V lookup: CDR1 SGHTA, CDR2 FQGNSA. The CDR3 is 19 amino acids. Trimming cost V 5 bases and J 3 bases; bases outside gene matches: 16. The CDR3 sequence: CASSPNPPLGTGDNQPQHF. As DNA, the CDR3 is TGTGCCAGCAGCCCCAACCCCCCATTGGGGACAGGGGACAATCAGCCCCAGCATTTT.

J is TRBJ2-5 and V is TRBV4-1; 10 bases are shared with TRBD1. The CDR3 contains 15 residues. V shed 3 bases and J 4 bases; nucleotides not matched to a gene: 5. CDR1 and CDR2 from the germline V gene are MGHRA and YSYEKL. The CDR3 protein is CASSQPGQGGETQYF. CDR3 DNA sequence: TGCGCCAGCAGCCAGCCCGGACAGGGGGGAGAGACCCAGTACTTC.

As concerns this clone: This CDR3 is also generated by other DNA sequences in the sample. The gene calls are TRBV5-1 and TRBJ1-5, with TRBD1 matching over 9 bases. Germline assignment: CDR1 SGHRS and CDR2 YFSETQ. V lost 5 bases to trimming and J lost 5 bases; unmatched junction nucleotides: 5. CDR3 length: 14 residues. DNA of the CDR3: TGCGCCAGCAGTCGCACAGGGGGCGATCAGCCCCAGCATTTT. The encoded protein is CASSRTGGDQPQHF.

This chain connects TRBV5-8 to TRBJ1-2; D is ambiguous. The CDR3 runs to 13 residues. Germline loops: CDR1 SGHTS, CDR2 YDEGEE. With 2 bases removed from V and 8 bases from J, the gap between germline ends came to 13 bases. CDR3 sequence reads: CASSFTHRGGYTF. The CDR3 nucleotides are TGTGCCAGCAGCTTCACCCACCGAGGGGGCTACACCTTC.

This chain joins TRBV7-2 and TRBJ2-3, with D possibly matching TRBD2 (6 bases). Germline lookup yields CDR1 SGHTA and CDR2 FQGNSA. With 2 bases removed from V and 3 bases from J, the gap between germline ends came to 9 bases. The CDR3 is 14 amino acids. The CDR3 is CASSLIAGTDTQYF. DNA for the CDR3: TGTGCCAGCAGCTTAATCGCGGGAACAGATACGCAGTATTTT.

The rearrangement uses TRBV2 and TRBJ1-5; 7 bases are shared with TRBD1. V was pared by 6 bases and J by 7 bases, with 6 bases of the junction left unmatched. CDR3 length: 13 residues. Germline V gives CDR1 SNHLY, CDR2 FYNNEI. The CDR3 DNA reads TGTGCCAGCAGACAGGGGTCCCAGCAGCCCCAGCATTTT. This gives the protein CASRQGSQQPQHF.

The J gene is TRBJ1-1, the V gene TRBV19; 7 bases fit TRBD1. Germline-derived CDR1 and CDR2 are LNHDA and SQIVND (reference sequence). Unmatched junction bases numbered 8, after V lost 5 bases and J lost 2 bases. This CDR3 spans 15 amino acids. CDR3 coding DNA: TGTGCCAGTAGTCCGAGACAGGGAACAAACACTGAAGCTTTCTTT. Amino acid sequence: CASSPRQGTNTEAFF.